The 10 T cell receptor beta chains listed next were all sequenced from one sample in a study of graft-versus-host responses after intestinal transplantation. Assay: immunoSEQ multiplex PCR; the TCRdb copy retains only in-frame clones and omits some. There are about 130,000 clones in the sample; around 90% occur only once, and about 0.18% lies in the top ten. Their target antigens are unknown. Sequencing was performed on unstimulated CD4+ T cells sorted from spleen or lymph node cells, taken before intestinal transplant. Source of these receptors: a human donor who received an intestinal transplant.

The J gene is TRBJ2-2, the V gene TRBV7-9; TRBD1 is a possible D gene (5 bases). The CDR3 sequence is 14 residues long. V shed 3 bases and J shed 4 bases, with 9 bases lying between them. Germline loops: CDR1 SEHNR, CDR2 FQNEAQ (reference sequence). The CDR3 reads CASSLQGTTGELFF. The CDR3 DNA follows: TGTGCCAGCAGCTTGCAGGGTACCACCGGGGAGCTGTTTTTT.

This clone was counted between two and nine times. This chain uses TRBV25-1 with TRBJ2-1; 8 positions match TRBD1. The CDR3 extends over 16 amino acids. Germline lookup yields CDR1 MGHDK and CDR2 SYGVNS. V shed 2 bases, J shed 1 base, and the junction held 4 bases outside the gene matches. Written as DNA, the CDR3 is TGTGCCAGCAGTGAACCCGGACAGGGATCCTACAATGAGCAGTTCTTC. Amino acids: CASSEPGQGSYNEQFF.

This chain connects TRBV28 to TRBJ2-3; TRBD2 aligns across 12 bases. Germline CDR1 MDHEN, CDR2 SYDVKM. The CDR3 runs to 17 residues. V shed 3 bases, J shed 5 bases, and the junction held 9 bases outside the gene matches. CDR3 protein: CASSFQNPGLAGDTQYF. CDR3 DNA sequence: TGTGCCAGCAGTTTCCAAAATCCGGGACTAGCGGGAGATACGCAGTATTTT. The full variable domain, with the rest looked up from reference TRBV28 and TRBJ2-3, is DVKVTQSSRYLVKRTGEKVFLECVQDMDHENMFWYRQDPGLGLRLIYFSYDVKMKEKGDIPEGYSVSREKKERFSLILESASTNQTSMYLCASSFQNPGLAGDTQYFGPGTRLTVL.

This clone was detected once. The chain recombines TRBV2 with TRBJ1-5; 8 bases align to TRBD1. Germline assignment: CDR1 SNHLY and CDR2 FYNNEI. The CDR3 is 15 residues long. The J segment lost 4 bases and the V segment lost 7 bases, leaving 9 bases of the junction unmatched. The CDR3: CASKLDRGGNQPQHF. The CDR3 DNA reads TGTGCCAGCAAACTCGACAGGGGAGGGAATCAGCCCCAGCATTTT.

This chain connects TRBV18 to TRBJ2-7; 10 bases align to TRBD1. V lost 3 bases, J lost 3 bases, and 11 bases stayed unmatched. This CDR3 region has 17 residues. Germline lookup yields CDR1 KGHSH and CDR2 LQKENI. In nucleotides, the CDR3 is TGTGCCAGCTCACCTCCTATGACAGACAGGGGGCTCTACGAGCAGTACTTC. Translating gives CASSPPMTDRGLYEQYF.

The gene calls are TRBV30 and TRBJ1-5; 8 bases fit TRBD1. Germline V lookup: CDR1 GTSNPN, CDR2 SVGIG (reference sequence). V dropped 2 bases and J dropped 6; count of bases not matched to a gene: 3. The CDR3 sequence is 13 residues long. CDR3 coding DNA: TGTGCCTGGAGTTCCGGACAGGGTCAGCCCCAGCATTTT. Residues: CAWSSGQGQPQHF.

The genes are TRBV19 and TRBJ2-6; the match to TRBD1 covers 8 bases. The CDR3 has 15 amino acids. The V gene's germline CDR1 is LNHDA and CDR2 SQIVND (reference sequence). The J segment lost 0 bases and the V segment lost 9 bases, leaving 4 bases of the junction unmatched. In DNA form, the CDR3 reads TGTGCCAGAGGACAGGGTGACTCTGGGGCCAACGTCCTGACTTTC. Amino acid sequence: CARGQGDSGANVLTF.

The CDR3 spells CASRGNSPNEKLFF. The CDR3 nucleotides read TGCGCCAGCCGAGGGAACAGTCCTAATGAAAAACTGTTTTTT. This chain links TRBV5-1 with TRBJ1-4; no clear D gene. The V end was cut by 7 bases, the J end by 3 bases, with 13 bases between. Germline values: CDR1 SGHRS, CDR2 YFSETQ. This CDR3 spans 14 amino acids.

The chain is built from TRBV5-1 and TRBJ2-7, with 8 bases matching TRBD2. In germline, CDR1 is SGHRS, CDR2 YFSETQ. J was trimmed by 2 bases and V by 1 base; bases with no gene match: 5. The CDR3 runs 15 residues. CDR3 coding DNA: TGCGCCAGCAGCTTGCTTGGGACTAGGGCCTACGAGCAGTACTTC. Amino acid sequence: CASSLLGTRAYEQYF.

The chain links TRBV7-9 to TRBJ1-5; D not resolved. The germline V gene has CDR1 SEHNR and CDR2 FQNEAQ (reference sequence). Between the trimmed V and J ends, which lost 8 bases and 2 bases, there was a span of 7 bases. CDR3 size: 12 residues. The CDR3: CASQTGNQPQHF. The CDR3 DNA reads TGTGCCAGCCAAACGGGCAATCAGCCCCAGCATTTT.